This T cell receptor (beta chain) was recorded in a study of T cell responses to AZD1222 COVID-19 vaccine. A word on this clone: As yet, its antigen is unknown.

Profiled with immunoSEQ multiplex PCR; TCRdb holds only in-frame clones, not every one. The sample yields roughly 130,000 clones, roughly 90% seen once. In germline, CDR1 is MNHEY, CDR2 SVGEGT. V was cut by 0 bases and J by 3 bases, with 9 bases left in between. The CDR3 has 15 residues. The study's findings and limits: At study baseline, merely several AZD1222 recipients were seropositive.

The sample was peripheral blood, taken on day 0 of AZD1222 vaccination. The chain combines TRBV6-2 or TRBV6-3 with TRBJ1-5; D might be TRBD1 (5 bases). This sequence originates from an adult in good health. The CDR3 sequence: CASSYSIRDNQPQHF. Here the CDR3 DNA reads TGTGCCAGCAGTTACTCGATCAGGGACAATCAGCCCCAGCATTTT.